The present T cell receptor (beta chain) was sequenced within a study of somatic mutations in cytotoxic T cells in rheumatoid arthritis. Deletions cut 10 bases from V and 0 bases from J, with 16 bases between. The CDR3 runs to 15 residues. The germline V gene has CDR1 SGHTA and CDR2 FQGTGA. With respect to this clone: Its antigen is not identified.

Only in-frame clones appear in the TCRdb table, and some are missing; sequencing was by immunoSEQ multiplex PCR. The sample includes about 20,000 clones, 85% seen only once; the top ten take approximately 6.9%. Study-wide findings and caveats: CD8+ clonality increased with age in rheumatoid arthritis patients but not in healthy controls. TRBV07 appeared slightly underrepresented in the rheumatoid arthritis patients. That finding was not adjusted to account for multiple comparisons.

The receptor comes from a woman aged 40 to 55 with rheumatoid arthritis. The sequencing sample was made of CD8+ T cells sorted from blood. The chain recombines TRBV7-3 with TRBJ1-5; a possible D gene is TRBD1 (5 bases). This CDR3 is CATAGDFYSNQPQHF. The CDR3 region has the DNA TGTGCCACCGCGGGGGACTTTTATAGCAATCAGCCCCAGCATTTT.